This TCR beta chain was identified in a study of beta chain features in type 1 diabetes. To note about this clone: Its antigen is not known.

Since all of the isolated RNA was reverse transcribed, expressed TCRB transcripts were what got sequenced. Clones were sequenced by immunoSEQ multiplex PCR, and TCRdb holds only the in-frame ones, with some missing. The sample has about 280,000 clones; over 14% are singletons. CD45RO/CCR7/CD25/CD127/CD95/CD27 sorting isolated CD4+ naive, central memory, regulatory and stem cell-like memory cells. Germline loops: CDR1 SGHRS, CDR2 YFSETQ. V trimming: 5 bases; J trimming: 5 bases; junction bases outside the gene matches: 8. The CDR3 loop spans 15 amino acids. The study, taken as a whole, reports: Over-representation of high TCR-expressing cells was a possible consequence of cDNA sequencing. TCRB CDR3s were moderately but significantly shorter in Type 1 diabetes patients in all four CD4+ subsets.

This receptor was taken from a man between 18 and 35 years old with type 1 diabetes. The chain employs TRBV5-1 and TRBJ1-2; 11 positions match TRBD1. The material sequenced was naive CD4+ T cells from blood. The CDR3: CASRSTGTGGYGYTF. The CDR3, as DNA: TGCGCCAGCAGAAGCACCGGGACAGGGGGATATGGCTACACCTTC.